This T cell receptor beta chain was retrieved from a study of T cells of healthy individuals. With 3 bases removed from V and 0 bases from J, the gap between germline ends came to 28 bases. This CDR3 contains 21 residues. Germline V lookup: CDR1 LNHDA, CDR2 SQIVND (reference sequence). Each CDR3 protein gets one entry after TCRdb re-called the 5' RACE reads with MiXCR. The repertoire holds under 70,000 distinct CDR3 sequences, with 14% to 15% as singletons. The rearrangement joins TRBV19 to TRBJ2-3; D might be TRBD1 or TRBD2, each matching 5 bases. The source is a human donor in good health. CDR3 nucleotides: TGTGCCAGTAGTATCCGAGACAGAATTCTCCTAGCCTCCCCTAGCACAGATACGCAGTATTTT. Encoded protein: CASSIRDRILLASPSTDTQYF.